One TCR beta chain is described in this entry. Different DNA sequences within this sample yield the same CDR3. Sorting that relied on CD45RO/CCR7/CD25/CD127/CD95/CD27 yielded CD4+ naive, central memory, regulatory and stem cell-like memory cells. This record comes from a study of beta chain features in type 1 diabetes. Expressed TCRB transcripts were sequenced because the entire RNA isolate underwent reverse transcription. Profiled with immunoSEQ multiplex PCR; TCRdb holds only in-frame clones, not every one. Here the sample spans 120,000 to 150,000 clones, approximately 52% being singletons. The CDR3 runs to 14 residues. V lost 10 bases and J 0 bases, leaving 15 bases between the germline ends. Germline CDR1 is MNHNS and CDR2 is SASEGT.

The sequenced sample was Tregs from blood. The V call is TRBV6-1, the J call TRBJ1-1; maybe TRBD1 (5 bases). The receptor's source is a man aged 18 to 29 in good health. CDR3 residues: CATRGTGMNTEAFF. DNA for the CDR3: TGTGCCACCCGCGGGACGGGAATGAACACTGAAGCTTTCTTT.